This T cell receptor (beta chain) derives from a study of shared clonotypes between healthy human individuals. Study in general: The composition of the donors was a couple of women and a few men aged 18 to 49.

Germline-derived CDR1 and CDR2 are MDHEN and SYDVKM. The CDR3 sequence is 14 residues long. With V trimmed by 2 bases and J by 7 bases, 6 bases remained unmatched. Profiled with immunoSEQ multiplex PCR; TCRdb holds only in-frame clones, not every one. The data contain over a million clones, more than 75% of them singletons. This TCR came from a man aged 18 to 30 in good health. Some clones in this sample may be carry-over from other donors' samples. The rearrangement uses TRBV28 and TRBJ1-1; 8 bases map to TRBD1. Sequenced input: memory CD4+ T cells from PBMCs. Subset here: CD45RA-negative fraction. The DNA for the CDR3 is TGTGCCAGCAGTTTAGGGGCAGGGGGCTATGAAGCTTTCTTT. Amino acids: CASSLGAGGYEAFF. Based on the CDR3 plus reference TRBV28 and TRBJ1-1, the full variable domain is DVKVTQSSRYLVKRTGEKVFLECVQDMDHENMFWYRQDPGLGLRLIYFSYDVKMKEKGDIPEGYSVSREKKERFSLILESASTNQTSMYLCASSLGAGGYEAFFGQGTRLTVV.